These 6 T cell receptor beta chains were sequenced from one sample in a study of cytomegalovirus exposure and HLA in healthy donors. Primers: 60 Vbeta forward and 13 Jbeta reverse. Data came from immunoSEQ multiplex PCR; TCRdb stores just in-frame clones and leaves some out. The table lists approximately 180,000 clones, 79% of them singletons. Sequenced material: PBMCs. The source of these receptors is a woman aged 50 to 60 in good health and CMV-seronegative.

There are a few counts of this clone. V gene TRBV4-3 combines with J gene TRBJ2-2; TRBD1 might be the D (6 bases). The CDR3 has 17 residues. Trimming left V 0 bases short and J 4 bases short, with 15 bases between. CDR1 is LGHNA, CDR2 YSLEER, per germline. The CDR3 sequence is CASSQDYREWSTGELFF. CDR3 nucleotide sequence: TGCGCCAGCAGCCAAGATTACAGGGAATGGAGCACCGGGGAGCTGTTTTTT.

This clone was recorded once. This chain links TRBV15 with TRBJ2-3, with 9 bases aligning to TRBD2. After removal of 3 bases from V and 4 bases from J, the junction contained 8 bases not matched to a gene. The CDR3 is 16 residues long. Germline V lookup: CDR1 LNHNV, CDR2 YYDKDF (reference sequence). The CDR3 DNA is TGTGCCACCAGCAGCGGACTAGCGATGGGTCCAGATACGCAGTATTTT. The encoded protein is CATSSGLAMGPDTQYF. Looking up the rest from reference TRBV15 and TRBJ2-3 gives the full variable domain: DAMVIQNPRYQVTQFGKPVTLSCSQTLNHNVMYWYQQKSSQAPKLLFHYYDKDFNNEADTPDNFQSRRPNTSFCFLDIRSPGLGDTAMYLCATSSGLAMGPDTQYFGPGTRLTVL.

The chain joins TRBV7-8 to TRBJ2-7; 8 bases map to TRBD2. The trim removed 5 bases at V and 6 bases at J, leaving 12 bases unmatched. The CDR3 length is 15 residues. Germline CDR1 is SGHVS and CDR2 is FQNEAQ. CDR3 residues: CASSPRGGREVEQYF. Written as DNA, the CDR3 is TGTGCCAGCAGCCCCCGGGGAGGGCGGGAGGTCGAGCAGTACTTC.

The V and J genes are TRBV5-1 and TRBJ2-5, with 7 bases that match TRBD1. This CDR3 has 13 residues. Germline trimming cut 4 bases from V and 7 bases from J; bases unmatched to any gene: 7. CDR1 and CDR2 (germline): SGHRS, YFSETQ. The CDR3 sequence is CASSRGREGTQYF. In nucleotides, the CDR3 is TGCGCCAGCAGCAGGGGGCGCGAAGGGACCCAGTACTTC.

The rearrangement uses TRBV9 and TRBJ1-2; D remains ambiguous. The CDR3 is 15 amino acids. The V and J ends lost 0 bases and 3 bases respectively, with 12 bases between them. Germline lookup yields CDR1 SGDLS and CDR2 YYNGEE. The CDR3 nucleotides read TGTGCCAGCAGCGTAGGAGGAGGGCAGGACTATGGCTACACCTTC. Its protein is CASSVGGGQDYGYTF.

This clone was seen a handful of times. V and J are TRBV2 and TRBJ1-1; TRBD1 might be the D (5 bases). CDR1 is SNHLY and CDR2 is FYNNEI in the germline V gene. Trimming left V 6 bases short and J 1 base short, with 9 bases between. The length of the CDR3 is 13 residues. The CDR3 sequence: CASRTETNTEAFF. The DNA for the CDR3 is TGTGCCAGCAGGACAGAGACGAACACTGAAGCTTTCTTT.